This is a list of T cell receptor beta chains from one sample in a study of spatial heterogeneity in lung cancer. TCRdb independently ran MiXCR on the 5' RACE reads; one entry per CDR3 protein. The sample shows about 6,900 distinct CDR3 sequences, more than 10% of them seen only once. Sequenced material: lung tumor tissue, taken at surgery. The source of these receptors is a male donor with early-stage non-small cell lung cancer. CDR3s include the opening cysteine and the closing phenylalanine or tryptophan. Fields, in order: J gene, clone size, V gene, D gene, CDR3 DNA, CDR3 protein. A D gene is named only where the DNA matches it firmly. Clone size appears in some rows only: once, few, many, or a class for an expanded clone.

J: TRBJ2-4; size: -; V: TRBV3-1; D: -; DNA: TGTGCCAGCAGCTCAACGGCAGGGGCCAAAAACATTCAGTACTTC; CDR3: CASSSTAGAKNIQYF
J: TRBJ2-6; size: many; V: TRBV10-3; D: TRBD1; DNA: TGTGCCATCAGTGAACCGGACAGGGTGGGTGCCTCTGGGGCCAACGTCCTGACTTTC; CDR3: CAISEPDRVGASGANVLTF
J: TRBJ2-5; size: medium-sized; V: TRBV2; D: -; DNA: TGTGCCAGCAGTGAACAGGGAGTAGGAGAGACCCAGTACTTC; CDR3: CASSEQGVGETQYF
J: TRBJ2-5; size: medium-sized; V: TRBV5-6; D: -; DNA: TGTGCCAGCAGCTTGAAAGTCCCCCCAGAGACCCAGTACTTC; CDR3: CASSLKVPPETQYF
J: TRBJ2-1; size: many; V: TRBV29-1; D: -; DNA: TGCAGCGTTGACCTTGGCTTAGCCTCGCTTCAGTACAATGAGCAGTTCTTC; CDR3: CSVDLGLASLQYNEQFF
J: TRBJ2-2; size: many; V: TRBV11-3; D: TRBD2; DNA: TGTGCCAGCAGCTTATCCGGGACTAACCTCGGGGAGCTGTTTTTT; CDR3: CASSLSGTNLGELFF
J: TRBJ1-5; size: many; V: TRBV2; D: TRBD1; DNA: TGTGCCAGCAGTGTCGGGGACAGGGATCAGCCCCAGCATTTT; CDR3: CASSVGDRDQPQHF
J: TRBJ2-3; size: many; V: TRBV10-3; D: TRBD1; DNA: TGTGCCATCACCGAGGGAGACAGGGGTGGCGCAGATACGCAGTATTTT; CDR3: CAITEGDRGGADTQYF
J: TRBJ1-5; size: medium-sized; V: TRBV2; D: -; DNA: TGTGCCAGCAGCAGGACAGCCTACAATCAGCCCCAGCATTTT; CDR3: CASSRTAYNQPQHF
J: TRBJ1-1; size: many; V: TRBV6-5; D: TRBD1; DNA: TGTGCCAGCAGTTACTCGACGGGGACAGGGGGCTTTACTGAAGCTTTCTTT; CDR3: CASSYSTGTGGFTEAFF
J: TRBJ2-5; size: medium-sized; V: TRBV29-1; D: -; DNA: TGCAGCGTTTCAAGGAAGGGGGCCCAGTACTTC; CDR3: CSVSRKGAQYF
J: TRBJ1-6; size: many; V: TRBV5-1; D: -; DNA: TGCGCCAGCAGCTTAAGACCCGGGCAGGATTCACCCCTCCACTTT; CDR3: CASSLRPGQDSPLHF
J: TRBJ1-5; size: many; V: TRBV6-5; D: -; DNA: TGTGCCAGCAGTGCCATGGGGATCCCTTATAGCAATCAGCCCCAGCATTTT; CDR3: CASSAMGIPYSNQPQHF
J: TRBJ1-2; size: many; V: TRBV20-1; D: -; DNA: TGCAGTGCTAGACGGAACTATGGCTACACCTTC; CDR3: CSARRNYGYTF
J: TRBJ1-2; size: many; V: TRBV27; D: -; DNA: TGTGCCAGCAGTTTCTCCGGGACGCAAGGCTACACCTTC; CDR3: CASSFSGTQGYTF
J: TRBJ2-7; size: few; V: TRBV12-3/TRBV12-4; D: -; DNA: TGTGCCAGCAGTTTATCTATCAGTACTGACGAGCAGTACTTC; CDR3: CASSLSISTDEQYF
J: TRBJ2-1; size: few; V: TRBV30; D: TRBD2; DNA: TGTGCCTGGAGTGTAGGTAGCGGGATGGGGAATGAGCAGTTCTTC; CDR3: CAWSVGSGMGNEQFF
J: TRBJ2-7; size: many; V: TRBV12-3/TRBV12-4; D: -; DNA: TGTGCCAGCAGTTTAATGGGAACTTACGAGCAGTACTTC; CDR3: CASSLMGTYEQYF
J: TRBJ1-2; size: medium-sized; V: TRBV3-1; D: -; DNA: TGTGCCAGCAGCCAACAGCGGGGATTAAGCGCCGGCTACACCTTC; CDR3: CASSQQRGLSAGYTF
J: TRBJ1-2; size: medium-sized; V: TRBV12-3/TRBV12-4; D: -; DNA: TGTGCCAGCAGCCAAACGGGCGGTCGCTATAACTATGGCTACACCTTC; CDR3: CASSQTGGRYNYGYTF
J: TRBJ2-1; size: medium-sized; V: TRBV5-1; D: TRBD2; DNA: TGCGCCAGCAGTCGACTAGCGGGGGACAATGAGCAGTTCTTC; CDR3: CASSRLAGDNEQFF
J: TRBJ2-2; size: -; V: TRBV6-1; D: -; DNA: TGTGCCAGCAGTGTGCAGACCGGGGAGCTGTTTTTT; CDR3: CASSVQTGELFF
J: TRBJ2-7; size: medium-sized; V: TRBV29-1; D: -; DNA: TGCAGCGTAAGTAAGACAGACTACGAGCAGTACTTC; CDR3: CSVSKTDYEQYF
J: TRBJ2-1; size: many; V: TRBV19; D: TRBD2; DNA: TGTGCCAGTAGTATTCTCGGGACTAGCCATGAGCAGTTCTTC; CDR3: CASSILGTSHEQFF
J: TRBJ2-7; size: -; V: TRBV7-8; D: -; DNA: TGTGCCAGCAGCTTAGCTGACCTTACTGAGTACGAGCAGTACTTC; CDR3: CASSLADLTEYEQYF
J: TRBJ2-5; size: few; V: TRBV6-2/TRBV6-3; D: -; DNA: TGTGCCAGCAGGGGGGTCTGGAGCCAAGAGACCCAGTACTTC; CDR3: CASRGVWSQETQYF
J: TRBJ1-6; size: -; V: TRBV28; D: -; DNA: TGTGCCAGCAGTTTACGGCCGATTAATTCACCCCTCCACTTT; CDR3: CASSLRPINSPLHF
J: TRBJ2-5; size: medium-sized; V: TRBV5-1; D: -; DNA: TGCGCCAGCAGCTTCGCGGTTCAAGAGACCCAGTACTTC; CDR3: CASSFAVQETQYF
J: TRBJ2-5; size: medium-sized; V: TRBV7-3; D: -; DNA: TGTGCCAGCAGCTTGGGCGGTCAAGAGACCCAGTACTTC; CDR3: CASSLGGQETQYF
J: TRBJ2-1; size: medium-sized; V: TRBV7-9; D: TRBD2; DNA: TGTGCCAGCAGCTTAGGGCCTAGCGGGAGTTCCAATGAGCAGTTCTTC; CDR3: CASSLGPSGSSNEQFF
J: TRBJ1-5; size: medium-sized; V: TRBV5-6; D: -; DNA: TGTGCCAGCAGCTTGAGGGTTCGGGGCGCGGGCAATCAGCCCCAGCATTTT; CDR3: CASSLRVRGAGNQPQHF
J: TRBJ2-7; size: medium-sized; V: TRBV29-1; D: -; DNA: TGCAGCTATTCAGGGAATTACGAGCAGTACTTC; CDR3: CSYSGNYEQYF
J: TRBJ2-3; size: medium-sized; V: TRBV12-3/TRBV12-4; D: -; DNA: TGTGCCAGCAGTCCGAACTTAGATACGCAGTATTTT; CDR3: CASSPNLDTQYF
J: TRBJ1-4; size: -; V: TRBV5-6; D: -; DNA: TGTGCCAGCAGCCAATGGAGCAGGCGGCCGGTTGAAAAACTGTTTTTT; CDR3: CASSQWSRRPVEKLFF
J: TRBJ2-7; size: many; V: TRBV10-2; D: -; DNA: TGCGCCAGTAGCGGCATTACCTCCTACGAGCAGTACTTC; CDR3: CASSGITSYEQYF
J: TRBJ2-2; size: medium-sized; V: TRBV7-9; D: -; DNA: TGTGCCAGCAGCTCCCGGGACGGTTACACCGGGGAGCTGTTTTTT; CDR3: CASSSRDGYTGELFF
J: TRBJ1-5; size: -; V: TRBV19; D: TRBD1; DNA: TGTGCCAGTAGCGCGGACAGGTGGGATCAGCCCCAGCATTTT; CDR3: CASSADRWDQPQHF
J: TRBJ1-5; size: medium-sized; V: TRBV19; D: -; DNA: TGTGCCAGTAGCGGACAGATCCAACAGCCCCAGCATTTT; CDR3: CASSGQIQQPQHF
J: TRBJ2-4; size: many; V: TRBV28; D: -; DNA: TGTGCCAGCAGTTCCCCGGACAGTCTAGCCAAAAACATTCAGTACTTC; CDR3: CASSSPDSLAKNIQYF
J: TRBJ1-5; size: many; V: TRBV20-1; D: -; DNA: TGCAGTGCTGGACTCTATAGCAATCAGCCCCAGCATTTT; CDR3: CSAGLYSNQPQHF